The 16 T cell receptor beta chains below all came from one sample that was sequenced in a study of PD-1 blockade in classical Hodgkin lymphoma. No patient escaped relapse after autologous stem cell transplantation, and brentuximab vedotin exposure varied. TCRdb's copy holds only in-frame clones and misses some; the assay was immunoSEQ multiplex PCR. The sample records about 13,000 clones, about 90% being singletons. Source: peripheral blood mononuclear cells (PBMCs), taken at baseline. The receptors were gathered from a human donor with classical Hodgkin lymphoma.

The CDR3 loop reads CASSLAPQALSGNTIYF. CDR3 DNA: TGTGCCAGCAGCTTGGCCCCCCAGGCCCTCTCTGGAAACACCATATATTTT. The V call is TRBV7-8, the J call TRBJ1-3; no firm D call. This CDR3 contains 17 residues. V was trimmed by 3 bases and J by 0 bases, leaving 15 bases between them. Looked up from germline, CDR1 is SGHVS and CDR2 is FQNEAQ. The whole variable domain, remainder taken from reference TRBV7-8 and TRBJ1-3, is GAGVSQSPRYKVAKRGQDVALRCDPISGHVSLFWYQQALGQGPEFLTYFQNEAQLDKSGLPSDRFFAERPEGSVSTLKIQRTQQEDSAVYLCASSLAPQALSGNTIYFGEGSWLTVV.

The CDR3 region is CAITHGAGGPDTQYF. The CDR3 region has the DNA TGTGCCATCACCCACGGGGCGGGAGGGCCGGATACGCAGTATTTT. This chain joins TRBV10-3 and TRBJ2-3; 9 nucleotides agree with TRBD2. The V segment lost 7 bases and the J segment 6 bases; nucleotides outside the gene matches: 11. Per the germline V gene, CDR1 is ENHRY and CDR2 is SYGVKD. The CDR3 extends over 15 amino acids.

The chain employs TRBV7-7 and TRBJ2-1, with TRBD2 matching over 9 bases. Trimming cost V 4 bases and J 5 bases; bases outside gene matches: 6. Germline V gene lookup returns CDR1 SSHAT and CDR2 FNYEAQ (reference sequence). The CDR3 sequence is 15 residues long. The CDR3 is CASSSETSGNNEQFF. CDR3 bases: TGTGCCAGCAGCTCCGAGACTAGCGGAAACAATGAGCAGTTCTTC.

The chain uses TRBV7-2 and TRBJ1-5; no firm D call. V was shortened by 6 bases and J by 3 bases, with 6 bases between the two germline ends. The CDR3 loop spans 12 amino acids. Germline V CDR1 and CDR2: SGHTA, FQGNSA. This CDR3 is CASSGPNQPQHF. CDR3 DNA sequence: TGTGCCAGCAGTGGGCCCAATCAGCCCCAGCATTTT.

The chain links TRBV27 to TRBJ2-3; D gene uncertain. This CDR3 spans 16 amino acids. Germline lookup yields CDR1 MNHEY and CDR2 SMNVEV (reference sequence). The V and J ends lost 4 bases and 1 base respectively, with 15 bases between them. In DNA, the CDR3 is TGTGCCAGCAGTTATTCCCCGACTGGGGGCACAGATACGCAGTATTTT. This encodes CASSYSPTGGTDTQYF.

DNA of the CDR3: TGTGCCATCTGGGACAGCTACATCTATGGCTACACCTTC. Translated: CAIWDSYIYGYTF. The chain couples TRBV5-4 to TRBJ1-2; 7 bases agree with TRBD1. The CDR3 is made up of 13 amino acids. The germline gives CDR1 SGHNT, CDR2 YYREEE (reference sequence). Losses at the gene ends were 9 bases for V and 4 bases for J; bases not matched to a gene: 9.

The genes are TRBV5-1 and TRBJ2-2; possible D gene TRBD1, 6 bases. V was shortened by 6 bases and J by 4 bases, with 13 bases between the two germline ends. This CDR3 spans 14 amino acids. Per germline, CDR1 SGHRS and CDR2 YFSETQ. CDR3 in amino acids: CASNSGVGTGELFF. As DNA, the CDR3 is TGCGCCAGCAACTCAGGGGTAGGCACCGGGGAGCTGTTTTTT.

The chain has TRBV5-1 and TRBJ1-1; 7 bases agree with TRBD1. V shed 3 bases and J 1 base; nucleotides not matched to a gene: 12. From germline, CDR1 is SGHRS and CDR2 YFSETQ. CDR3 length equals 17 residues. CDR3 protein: CASSWGRGPGENTEAFF. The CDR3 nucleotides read TGCGCCAGCAGCTGGGGGAGGGGGCCTGGTGAGAACACTGAAGCTTTCTTT. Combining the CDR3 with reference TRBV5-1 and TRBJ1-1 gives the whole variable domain KAGVTQTPRYLIKTRGQQVTLSCSPISGHRSVSWYQQTPGQGLQFLFEYFSETQRNKGNFPGRFSGRQFSNSRSEMNVSTLELGDSALYLCASSWGRGPGENTEAFFGQGTRLTVV.

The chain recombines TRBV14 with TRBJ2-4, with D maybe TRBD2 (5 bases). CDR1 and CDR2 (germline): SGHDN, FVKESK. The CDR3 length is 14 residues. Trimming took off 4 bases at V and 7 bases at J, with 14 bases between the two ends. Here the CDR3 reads CASSPNWTLNIQYF. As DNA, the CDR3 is TGTGCCAGCAGCCCCAATTGGACTCTGAACATTCAGTACTTC.

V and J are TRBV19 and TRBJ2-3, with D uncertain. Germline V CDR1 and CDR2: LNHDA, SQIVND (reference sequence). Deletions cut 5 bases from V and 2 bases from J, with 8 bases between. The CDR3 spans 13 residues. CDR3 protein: CASSGDNTDTQYF. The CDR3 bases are TGTGCCAGTAGTGGAGACAACACAGATACGCAGTATTTT. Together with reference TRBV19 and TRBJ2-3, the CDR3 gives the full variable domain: DGGITQSPKYLFRKEGQNVTLSCEQNLNHDAMYWYRQDPGQGLRLIYYSQIVNDFQKGDIAEGYSVSREKKESFPLTVTSAQKNPTAFYLCASSGDNTDTQYFGPGTRLTVL.

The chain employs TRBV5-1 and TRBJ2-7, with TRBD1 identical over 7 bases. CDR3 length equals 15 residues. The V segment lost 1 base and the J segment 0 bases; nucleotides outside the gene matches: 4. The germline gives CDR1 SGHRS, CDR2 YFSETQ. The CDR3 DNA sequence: TGCGCCAGCAGCTTGTTTGCAGGGGGCTCCTACGAGCAGTACTTC. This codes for CASSLFAGGSYEQYF.

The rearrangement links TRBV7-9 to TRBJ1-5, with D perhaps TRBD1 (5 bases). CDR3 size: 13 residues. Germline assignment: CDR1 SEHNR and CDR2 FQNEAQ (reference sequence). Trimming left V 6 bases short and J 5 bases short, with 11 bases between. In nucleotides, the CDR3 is TGTGCCAGCAGTTCAGGGTTGGATCAGCCCCAGCATTTT. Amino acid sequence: CASSSGLDQPQHF.

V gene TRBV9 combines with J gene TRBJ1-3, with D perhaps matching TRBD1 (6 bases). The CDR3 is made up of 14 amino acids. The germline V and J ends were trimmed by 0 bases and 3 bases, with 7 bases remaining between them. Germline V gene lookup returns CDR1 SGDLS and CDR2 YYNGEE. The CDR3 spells CASSVGQVGNTIYF. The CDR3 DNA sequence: TGTGCCAGCAGCGTAGGACAGGTTGGAAACACCATATATTTT.

This CDR3 is CASSFDRPRYEQYF. The CDR3 DNA follows: TGTGCCAGCAGCTTCGACAGGCCTAGGTACGAGCAGTACTTC. This chain joins TRBV7-9 and TRBJ2-7, with a weak D call TRBD1 (6 bases). CDR1 is SEHNR, CDR2 FQNEAQ, per germline (reference sequence). Trimming pared 3 bases from V and 4 bases from J, leaving 13 bases between. This CDR3 spans 14 amino acids.

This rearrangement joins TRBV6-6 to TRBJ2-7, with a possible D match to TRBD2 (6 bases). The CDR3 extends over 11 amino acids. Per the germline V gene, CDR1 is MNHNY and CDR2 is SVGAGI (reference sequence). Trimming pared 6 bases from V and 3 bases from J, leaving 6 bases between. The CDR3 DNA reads TGTGCCAGCAGGCGGGGCTACGAGCAGTACTTC. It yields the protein CASRRGYEQYF.

CDR3 sequence (DNA): TGTGCCAGCAGCCAGTACAAAAACTACGAGCAGTACTTC. It is translated as CASSQYKNYEQYF. V gene TRBV4-2 combines with J gene TRBJ2-7; D remains unclear. The V gene's germline CDR1 is LGHNA and CDR2 YNFKEQ. Between the trimmed V and J ends, which lost 3 bases and 3 bases, there was a span of 9 bases. The CDR3 extends over 13 amino acids.